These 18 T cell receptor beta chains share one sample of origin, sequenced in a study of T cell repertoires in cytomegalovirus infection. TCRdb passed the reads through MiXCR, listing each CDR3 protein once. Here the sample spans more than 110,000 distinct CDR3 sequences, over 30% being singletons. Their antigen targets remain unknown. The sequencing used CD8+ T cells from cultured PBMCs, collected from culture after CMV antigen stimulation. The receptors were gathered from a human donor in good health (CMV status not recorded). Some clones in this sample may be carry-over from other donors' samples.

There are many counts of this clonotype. The CDR3 coding sequence is TGTGCCAGCAGCGCCCCCCTGGGACCCCAGCATTTT. Translated: CASSAPLGPQHF. The V and J genes are TRBV7-8 and TRBJ1-5; D is unresolved. Germline CDR1 is SGHVS and CDR2 is FQNEAQ. This CDR3 is 12 amino acids long. Trimming left V 5 bases short and J 10 bases short, with 12 bases between.

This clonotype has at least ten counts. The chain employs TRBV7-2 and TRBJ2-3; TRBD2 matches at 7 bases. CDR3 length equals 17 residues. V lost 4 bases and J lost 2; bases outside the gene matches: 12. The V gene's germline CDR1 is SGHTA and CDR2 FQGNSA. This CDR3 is CASSSRSGRGYTDTQYF. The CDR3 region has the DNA TGTGCCAGCAGCTCCCGATCCGGGCGGGGGTACACAGATACGCAGTATTTT.

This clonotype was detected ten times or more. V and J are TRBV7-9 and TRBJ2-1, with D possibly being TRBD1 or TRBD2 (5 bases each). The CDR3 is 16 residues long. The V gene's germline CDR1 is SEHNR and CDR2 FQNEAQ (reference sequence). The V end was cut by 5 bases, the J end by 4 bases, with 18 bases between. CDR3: CASSPRTGARYNEQFF. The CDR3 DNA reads TGTGCCAGCAGCCCCCGGACTGGGGCACGTTACAATGAGCAGTTCTTC. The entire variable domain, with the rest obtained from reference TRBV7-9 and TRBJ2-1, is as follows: DTGVSQNPRHKITKRGQNVTFRCDPISEHNRLYWYRQTLGQGPEFLTYFQNEAQLEKSRLLSDRFSAERPKGSFSTLEIQRTEQGDSAMYLCASSPRTGARYNEQFFGPGTRLTVL.

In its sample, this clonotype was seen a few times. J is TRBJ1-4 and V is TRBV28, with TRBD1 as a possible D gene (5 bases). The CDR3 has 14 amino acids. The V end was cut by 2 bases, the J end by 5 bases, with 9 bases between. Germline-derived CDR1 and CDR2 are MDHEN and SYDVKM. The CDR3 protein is CASSLRGFNEKLFF. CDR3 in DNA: TGTGCCAGCAGTTTAAGGGGCTTCAATGAAAAACTGTTTTTT.

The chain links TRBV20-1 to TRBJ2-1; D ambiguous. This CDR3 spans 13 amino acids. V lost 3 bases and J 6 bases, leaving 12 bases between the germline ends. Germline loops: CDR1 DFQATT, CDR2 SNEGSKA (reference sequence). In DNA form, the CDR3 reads TGCAGTGCTAGGGCAGGCTTGAGCAATGAGCAGTTCTTC. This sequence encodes CSARAGLSNEQFF.

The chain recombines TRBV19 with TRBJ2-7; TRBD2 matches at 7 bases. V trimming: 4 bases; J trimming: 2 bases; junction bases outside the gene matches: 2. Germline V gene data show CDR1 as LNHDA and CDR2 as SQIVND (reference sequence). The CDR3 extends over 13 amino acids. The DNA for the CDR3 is TGTGCCAGTAGTAGCGGGAGTCCCTACGAGCAGTACTTC. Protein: CASSSGSPYEQYF. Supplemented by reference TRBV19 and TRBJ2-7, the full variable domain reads DGGITQSPKYLFRKEGQNVTLSCEQNLNHDAMYWYRQDPGQGLRLIYYSQIVNDFQKGDIAEGYSVSREKKESFPLTVTSAQKNPTAFYLCASSSGSPYEQYFGPGTRLTVT.

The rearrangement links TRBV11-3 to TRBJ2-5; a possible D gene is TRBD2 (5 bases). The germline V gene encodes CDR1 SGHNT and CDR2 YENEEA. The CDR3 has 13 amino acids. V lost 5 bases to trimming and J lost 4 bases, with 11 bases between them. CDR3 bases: TGTGCCAGCAGCCTCCGGGGAGCAGAGACCCAGTACTTC. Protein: CASSLRGAETQYF.

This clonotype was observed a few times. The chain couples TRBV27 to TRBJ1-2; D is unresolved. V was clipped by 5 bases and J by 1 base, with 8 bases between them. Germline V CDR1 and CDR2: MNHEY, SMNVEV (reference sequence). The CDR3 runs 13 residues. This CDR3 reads CASSGPLNYGYTF. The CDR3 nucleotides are TGTGCCAGCAGTGGACCGCTTAACTATGGCTACACCTTC.

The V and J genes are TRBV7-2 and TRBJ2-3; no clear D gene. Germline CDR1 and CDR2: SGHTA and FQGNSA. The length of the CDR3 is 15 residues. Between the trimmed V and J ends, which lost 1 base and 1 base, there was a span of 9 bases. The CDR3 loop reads CASSLVLRGTDTQYF. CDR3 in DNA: TGTGCCAGCAGCTTAGTCCTCCGAGGCACAGATACGCAGTATTTT.

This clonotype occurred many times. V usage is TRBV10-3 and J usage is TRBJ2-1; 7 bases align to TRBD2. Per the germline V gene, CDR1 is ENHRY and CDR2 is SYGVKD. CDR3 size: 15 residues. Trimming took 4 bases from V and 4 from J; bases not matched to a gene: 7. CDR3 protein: CAISGDYLQYNEQFF. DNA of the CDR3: TGTGCCATCAGTGGGGACTACCTACAATACAATGAGCAGTTCTTC.

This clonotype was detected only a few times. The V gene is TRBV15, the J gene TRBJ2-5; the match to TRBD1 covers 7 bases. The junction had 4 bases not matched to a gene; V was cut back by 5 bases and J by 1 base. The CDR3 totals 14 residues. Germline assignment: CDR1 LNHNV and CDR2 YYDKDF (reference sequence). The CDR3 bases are TGTGCCACCAGCGAAAGGACAGGCCAAGAGACCCAGTACTTC. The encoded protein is CATSERTGQETQYF.

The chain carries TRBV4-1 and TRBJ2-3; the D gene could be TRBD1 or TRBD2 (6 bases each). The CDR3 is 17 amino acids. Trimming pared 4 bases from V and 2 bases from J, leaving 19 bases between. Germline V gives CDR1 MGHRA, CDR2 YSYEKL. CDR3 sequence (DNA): TGCGCCAGCAGCCCTCGAACCGGGGGCCCTCCCACAGATACGCAGTATTTT. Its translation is CASSPRTGGPPTDTQYF.

As DNA, the CDR3 is TGCGCCAGCAGCCAAGATGGGGCAGGGTTCACTGAAGCTTTCTTT. This codes for CASSQDGAGFTEAFF. V usage is TRBV4-1 and J usage is TRBJ1-1; TRBD1 might be the D (5 bases). V was shortened by 0 bases and J by 4 bases, with 12 bases between the two germline ends. Germline V gene lookup returns CDR1 MGHRA and CDR2 YSYEKL. The CDR3 extends over 15 amino acids.

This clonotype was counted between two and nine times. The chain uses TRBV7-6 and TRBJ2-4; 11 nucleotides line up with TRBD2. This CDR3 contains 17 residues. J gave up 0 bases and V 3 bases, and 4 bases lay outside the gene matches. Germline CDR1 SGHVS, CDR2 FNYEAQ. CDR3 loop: CASSFLAGGEAKNIQYF. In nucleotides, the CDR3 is TGTGCCAGCAGCTTCCTAGCGGGGGGCGAAGCCAAAAACATTCAGTACTTC.

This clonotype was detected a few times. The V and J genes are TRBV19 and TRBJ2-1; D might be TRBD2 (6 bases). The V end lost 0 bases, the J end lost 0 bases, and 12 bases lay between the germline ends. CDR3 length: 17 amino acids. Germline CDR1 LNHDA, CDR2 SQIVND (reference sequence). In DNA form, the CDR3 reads TGTGCCAGTAGTATAGATCTATGGGGGGACTCCTACAATGAGCAGTTCTTC. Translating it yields CASSIDLWGDSYNEQFF.

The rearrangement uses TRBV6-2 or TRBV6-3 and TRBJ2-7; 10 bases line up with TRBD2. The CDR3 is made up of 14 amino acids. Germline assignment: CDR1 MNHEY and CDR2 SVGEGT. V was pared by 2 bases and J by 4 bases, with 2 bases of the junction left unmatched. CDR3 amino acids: CASSYGLAAYEQYF. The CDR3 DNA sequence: TGTGCCAGCAGTTACGGACTAGCGGCATACGAGCAGTACTTC.

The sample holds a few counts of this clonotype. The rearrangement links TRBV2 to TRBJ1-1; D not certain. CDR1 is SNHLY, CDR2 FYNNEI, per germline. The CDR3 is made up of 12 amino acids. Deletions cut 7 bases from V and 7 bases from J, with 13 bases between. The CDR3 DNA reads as TGTGCCAGCACGGCCTGGAGCGGTGAAGCTTTCTTT. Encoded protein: CASTAWSGEAFF.

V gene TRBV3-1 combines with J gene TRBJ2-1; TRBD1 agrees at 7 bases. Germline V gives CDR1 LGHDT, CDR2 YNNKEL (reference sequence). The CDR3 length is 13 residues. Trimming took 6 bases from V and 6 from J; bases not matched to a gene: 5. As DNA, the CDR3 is TGTGCCAGCAGTGGACAGGAGGTCAATGAGCAGTTCTTC. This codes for CASSGQEVNEQFF.